This entry lists 25 T cell receptor beta chains sequenced from one sample in a study of T cells after yellow fever vaccination. TCRdb ran MiXCR on the 5' RACE reads and lists one entry per CDR3 protein. The table includes some 160,000 distinct CDR3 sequences, 5.5% to 7.5% detected once. This specimen consisted of CD4+ T cells sorted from PBMCs, obtained about 5 days after the first yellow fever vaccination. The receptors shown here come from a man aged 18-30 years who received the YFV17D yellow fever vaccine.

This clonotype has just a few counts. The chain employs TRBV6-5 and TRBJ1-5, with a tentative D call TRBD1 (5 bases). The CDR3 has 15 residues. Looked up from germline, CDR1 is MNHEY and CDR2 is SVGAGI. Trimming left V 0 bases short and J 5 bases short, with 11 bases between. DNA for the CDR3: TGTGCCAGCAGTTACTCGAGGCAGGGCGATCAGCCCCAGCATTTT. It translates to CASSYSRQGDQPQHF.

In its sample, this clonotype was seen a few times. The CDR3 protein is CASSERTGGLTGELFF. The DNA for the CDR3 is TGCGCCAGCAGCGAGCGGACAGGGGGGCTCACCGGGGAGCTGTTTTTT. The rearrangement joins TRBV5-1 to TRBJ2-2; 10 nucleotides agree with TRBD1. The CDR3 consists of 16 residues. CDR1 is SGHRS and CDR2 is YFSETQ in the germline V gene. Trimming removed 4 bases from V and 4 bases from J; junction bases left unmatched: 7. Full variable domain (remainder filled in from reference TRBV5-1 and TRBJ2-2): KAGVTQTPRYLIKTRGQQVTLSCSPISGHRSVSWYQQTPGQGLQFLFEYFSETQRNKGNFPGRFSGRQFSNSRSEMNVSTLELGDSALYLCASSERTGGLTGELFFGEGSRLTVL.

This clonotype has a handful of counts. This rearrangement joins TRBV7-2 to TRBJ1-5, with 8 bases fitting TRBD1. J was trimmed by 2 bases and V by 3 bases; bases with no gene match: 3. There are 15 residues in the CDR3. Per germline, CDR1 SGHTA and CDR2 FQGNSA. In nucleotides, the CDR3 is TGTGCCAGCAGCTTTGCAGGGGGCGGCAATCAGCCCCAGCATTTT. Its protein product is CASSFAGGGNQPQHF.

Ten or more counts support this clonotype. The chain employs TRBV5-1 and TRBJ1-1, with D possibly being TRBD1 (6 bases). This CDR3 comprises 15 residues. Trimming stripped 0 bases from V and 5 bases from J, with 14 bases between. From germline, CDR1 is SGHRS and CDR2 YFSETQ. The CDR3 loop reads CASSLGTGIETEAFF. CDR3 in DNA: TGCGCCAGCAGCTTGGGAACAGGGATAGAAACTGAAGCTTTCTTT.

The table lists this clonotype with many counts. The genes are TRBV11-2 and TRBJ2-4, with a possible D match to TRBD1 (6 bases). Germline V gene sequence: CDR1 SGHAT, CDR2 FQNNGV. Deletions cut 5 bases from V and 3 bases from J, with 17 bases between. This CDR3 spans 16 amino acids. The CDR3 region is CASSLPGHLIKNIQYF. The CDR3 region has the DNA TGTGCCAGCAGCCTTCCGGGACACTTAATCAAAAACATTCAGTACTTC. The variable domain in full, completed from reference TRBV11-2 and TRBJ2-4, reads EAGVAQSPRYKIIEKRQSVAFWCNPISGHATLYWYQQILGQGPKLLIQFQNNGVVDDSQLPKDRFSAERLKGVDSTLKIQPAKLEDSAVYLCASSLPGHLIKNIQYFGAGTRLSVL.

This clonotype occurred many times. The chain carries TRBV19 and TRBJ2-3; 8 nucleotides line up with TRBD2. V lost 5 bases to trimming and J lost 6 bases; unmatched junction nucleotides: 13. This CDR3 has 16 amino acids. Germline CDR1 reads LNHDA; CDR2 reads SQIVND (reference sequence). The CDR3, as DNA: TGTGCCAGTAGTTCACCGGCCGGGGGGGCAACCGATACGCAGTATTTT. Protein sequence: CASSSPAGGATDTQYF.

In this sample, this clonotype turned up many times. The chain combines TRBV5-1 with TRBJ2-5, with TRBD1 matching over 9 bases. Trimming at V came to 4 bases and at J to 2 bases, leaving 6 bases not matched to a gene. The CDR3 contains 15 residues. Germline assignment: CDR1 SGHRS and CDR2 YFSETQ. CDR3 sequence: CASSRSTGGQETQYF. Here the CDR3 DNA reads TGCGCCAGCAGCAGGTCGACAGGGGGACAAGAGACCCAGTACTTC. Variable domain in full (rest from reference TRBV5-1 and TRBJ2-5): KAGVTQTPRYLIKTRGQQVTLSCSPISGHRSVSWYQQTPGQGLQFLFEYFSETQRNKGNFPGRFSGRQFSNSRSEMNVSTLELGDSALYLCASSRSTGGQETQYFGPGTRLLVL.

This clonotype was seen at least ten times. V is TRBV6-2 or TRBV6-3 and J is TRBJ2-4; 7 bases are a match to TRBD2. This CDR3 is 14 amino acids long. Germline V gene data show CDR1 as MNHEY and CDR2 as SVGEGT. V dropped 9 bases and J dropped 9; count of bases not matched to a gene: 14. The CDR3 spells CASVAGPFQVIQYF. Written as DNA, the CDR3 is TGTGCCAGTGTAGCGGGTCCCTTCCAGGTCATTCAGTACTTC.

This clonotype was seen ten or more times. The chain links TRBV5-1 to TRBJ1-1; D unclear. In germline, CDR1 is SGHRS, CDR2 YFSETQ. V lost 4 bases to trimming and J lost 5 bases, with 15 bases between them. The CDR3 has 14 amino acids. CDR3: CASSIWEGRTEAFF. DNA for the CDR3: TGCGCCAGCAGCATTTGGGAGGGAAGGACTGAAGCTTTCTTT.

The V gene is TRBV11-2, the J gene TRBJ1-3; D is perhaps TRBD1 (5 bases). The ends were cut back, 3 bases at V and 2 bases at J, with 11 bases in the middle. Germline CDR1 reads SGHAT; CDR2 reads FQNNGV. The CDR3 is 15 residues long. The CDR3 bases are TGTGCCAGCAGCTTCGGGGGTGCGGCTGGAAACACCATATATTTT. This sequence encodes CASSFGGAAGNTIYF. The whole variable domain, filled in from reference TRBV11-2 and TRBJ1-3, reads EAGVAQSPRYKIIEKRQSVAFWCNPISGHATLYWYQQILGQGPKLLIQFQNNGVVDDSQLPKDRFSAERLKGVDSTLKIQPAKLEDSAVYLCASSFGGAAGNTIYFGEGSWLTVV.

This clonotype was picked up many times. The J gene is TRBJ2-1, the V gene TRBV10-3; 9 bases line up with TRBD1. V lost 10 bases to trimming and J lost 10 bases; unmatched junction nucleotides: 5. CDR1 and CDR2 (germline): ENHRY, SYGVKD. The CDR3 length is 11 residues. As DNA, the CDR3 is TGTGCCAGCACAGGGGGCGGAGAGCAGTTCTTC. It is translated as CASTGGGEQFF.

This clonotype was seen ten or more times. In nucleotides, the CDR3 is TGTGCCAGCAGTTTATATGTACACTCGCGCGAGCAGTACGTC. This encodes CASSLYVHSREQYV. The rearrangement joins TRBV28 to TRBJ2-7, with D hard to call. Germline CDR1 MDHEN, CDR2 SYDVKM. This CDR3 comprises 14 residues. Trimming removed 1 base at V and 6 bases at J, with 13 bases between.

The chain carries TRBV6-6 and TRBJ1-2, with D perhaps TRBD1 (6 bases). The CDR3 has 13 amino acids. The germline gives CDR1 MNHNY, CDR2 SVGAGI (reference sequence). The V gene lost 7 bases and the J gene lost 5 bases, with 14 bases spanning the gap. This CDR3 is CASTNGGAYGYTF. In DNA, the CDR3 is TGTGCCAGCACGAACGGGGGCGCATATGGCTACACCTTC.

This clonotype has just a few counts. The CDR3 loop is CASSLSGSLGNTIYF. The CDR3 nucleotides read TGTGCCAGCAGTTTATCCGGCAGCCTAGGAAACACCATATATTTT. The chain is built from TRBV28 and TRBJ1-3; D gene unclear. Trimming removed 1 base at V and 4 bases at J, with 11 bases between. Germline values: CDR1 MDHEN, CDR2 SYDVKM. The CDR3 is 15 amino acids.

This clonotype was seen at least ten times. The chain recombines TRBV5-1 with TRBJ1-1; D is uncertain. Germline loops: CDR1 SGHRS, CDR2 YFSETQ. The V and J ends lost 1 base and 10 bases respectively, with 14 bases between them. There are 13 residues in the CDR3. The CDR3 protein is CASSLRVGRGAFF. CDR3 sequence (DNA): TGCGCCAGCAGCTTGAGGGTCGGGCGAGGAGCTTTCTTT.

A word on this clonotype: A single base separates this from a much larger clone, so it may be a read error. The CDR3 coding sequence is TGTGCCAGCAGCGCAGGGGCATTTGAAAAACTGTTTTTT. Translating gives CASSAGAFEKLFF. The chain recombines TRBV5-4 with TRBJ1-4; D perhaps matches TRBD1 (6 bases). Germline CDR1 reads SGHNT; CDR2 reads YYREEE (reference sequence). The CDR3 is made up of 13 amino acids. Trimming shortened V by 4 bases and J by 7 bases, and 11 bases separated the two germline ends.

This clonotype was recorded many times. The J gene is TRBJ2-3, the V gene TRBV20-1, with TRBD1 matching over 7 bases. The CDR3 extends over 14 amino acids. Germline V lookup: CDR1 DFQATT, CDR2 SNEGSKA (reference sequence). Unmatched junction bases numbered 8, after V lost 5 bases and J lost 3 bases. The CDR3 region is CSAVTGDGTDTQYF. The CDR3, as DNA: TGCAGTGCTGTAACAGGGGATGGGACAGATACGCAGTATTTT.

This clonotype appeared many times. The genes are TRBV7-8 and TRBJ1-6, with 8 nucleotides matching TRBD1. The germline V gene has CDR1 SGHVS and CDR2 FQNEAQ. V lost 2 bases to trimming and J lost 5 bases; unmatched junction nucleotides: 2. This CDR3 is 15 amino acids long. CDR3: CASSLLGQDNSPLHF. The CDR3 DNA reads TGTGCCAGCAGCTTACTGGGACAGGATAATTCACCCCTCCACTTT.

The sample holds many counts of this clonotype. The V and J genes are TRBV2 and TRBJ2-7; TRBD1 agrees at 11 bases. Germline V gives CDR1 SNHLY, CDR2 FYNNEI. Trimming cost V 6 bases and J 2 bases; bases outside gene matches: 12. The CDR3 is 17 residues long. DNA for the CDR3: TGTGCCAGCAGCGACCACTTCCCGGGACAGGGGGCCTACGAGCAGTACGTC. Translated: CASSDHFPGQGAYEQYV.

This clonotype was counted many times. The chain employs TRBV18 and TRBJ2-7; D possibly corresponds to TRBD2 (5 bases). V was cut by 6 bases and J by 2 bases, with 14 bases left in between. This CDR3 comprises 14 residues. Germline CDR1 and CDR2: KGHSH and LQKENI. The CDR3 here is CASSPLDGAYEQYF. For the CDR3, the DNA is TGTGCCAGCTCGCCTTTGGACGGGGCCTACGAGCAGTACTTC.

The J gene is TRBJ1-4, the V gene TRBV12-3 or TRBV12-4; D remains unclear. The V end was cut by 2 bases, the J end by 8 bases, with 3 bases between. The CDR3 length is 11 residues. The DNA for the CDR3 is TGTGCCAGCAGTTTATTGGAAAAACTGTTTTTT. Amino acid sequence: CASSLLEKLFF.

There are a few counts of this clonotype. The chain is built from TRBV6-2 or TRBV6-3 and TRBJ2-1; D perhaps matches TRBD1 (6 bases). CDR1 is MNHEY, CDR2 SVGEGT, per germline. This CDR3 has 12 amino acids. Between the trimmed V and J ends, which lost 6 bases and 12 bases, there was a span of 15 bases. The CDR3 DNA reads TGTGCCAGCAGCGAACAGGGATCGAGGCAGTTCTTC. Translated: CASSEQGSRQFF.

This clonotype was seen only a few times. The gene calls are TRBV11-2 and TRBJ1-1; no firm D call. Between the trimmed V and J ends, which lost 5 bases and 4 bases, there was a span of 14 bases. The CDR3 totals 14 residues. Looked up from germline, CDR1 is SGHAT and CDR2 is FQNNGV. CDR3 sequence: CASSRFEWGTEAFF. The CDR3 nucleotides are TGTGCCAGCAGCCGATTCGAGTGGGGCACTGAAGCTTTCTTT.

This clonotype came up many times. The chain has TRBV11-3 and TRBJ1-6; D remains ambiguous. This CDR3 region has 14 residues. Germline V CDR1 and CDR2: SGHNT, YENEEA. The V and J ends lost 3 bases and 7 bases respectively, with 10 bases between them. For the CDR3, the DNA is TGTGCCAGCAGCTTGCGGGGTCACAATTCACCCCTCCACTTT. Translated: CASSLRGHNSPLHF.

This clonotype was detected ten times or more. The CDR3 coding sequence is TGCGCCAGCAGCTTGGGACAGCGTAGCGGGGAGCTGTTTTTT. Amino acid sequence: CASSLGQRSGELFF. This chain connects TRBV5-1 to TRBJ2-2; the D gene is possibly TRBD1 (5 bases). The CDR3 loop spans 14 amino acids. In germline, CDR1 is SGHRS, CDR2 YFSETQ. The ends were cut back, 0 bases at V and 7 bases at J, with 10 bases in the middle.